The 8 T cell receptor beta chains below all came from one sample that was sequenced in a study of T cells after posttransplantation cyclophosphamide. Treatment was busulfan-fludarabine conditioning, a marrow graft, and cyclophosphamide on days +3 and +4. Assay: immunoSEQ multiplex PCR; the TCRdb copy retains only in-frame clones and omits some. This table holds 6,000 to 8,500 clones, 92% found once. The sequenced sample was PBMCs, obtained around 1,400 days after allogeneic stem cell transplant with posttransplant cyclophosphamide. Every receptor here comes from a female patient aged 50-59 years who received an allogeneic stem cell transplant from a related donor, was CMV-positive, and had no GVHD. Some T cells may be graft donor cells.

The chain uses TRBV18 and TRBJ1-4; 7 bases are shared with TRBD1. Trimming removed 2 bases from V and 8 bases from J; junction bases left unmatched: 5. Germline values: CDR1 KGHSH, CDR2 LQKENI. This CDR3 is built from 14 residues. The CDR3 nucleotides are TGTGCCAGCTCACCAGAGCAGGGGGGAGAAAAACTGTTTTTT. This sequence encodes CASSPEQGGEKLFF.

For the CDR3, the DNA is TGTGCCAGCAGTAGGACAGGGGGCAACTATGGCTACACCTTC. Amino acids: CASSRTGGNYGYTF. V usage is TRBV27 and J usage is TRBJ1-2; 11 bases are a match to TRBD1. The CDR3 loop spans 14 amino acids. Germline CDR1 and CDR2: MNHEY and SMNVEV (reference sequence). V shed 5 bases, J shed 2 bases, and the junction held 1 base outside the gene matches.

The chain joins TRBV7-2 to TRBJ2-5; TRBD2 agrees at 14 bases. The CDR3 is 15 amino acids. Germline V gene sequence: CDR1 SGHTA, CDR2 FQGNSA. V trimming: 3 bases; J trimming: 9 bases; junction bases outside the gene matches: 6. CDR3 sequence (DNA): TGTGCCAGCAGCTTCCCTGGGACTAGCGGGAGAGCCCAGTACTTC. Translated, it gives CASSFPGTSGRAQYF.

The chain combines TRBV27 with TRBJ2-5; 9 nucleotides align to TRBD1. Germline assignment: CDR1 MNHEY and CDR2 SMNVEV (reference sequence). The CDR3 covers 13 residues. The V segment lost 7 bases and the J segment 5 bases; nucleotides outside the gene matches: 5. CDR3 nucleotides: TGTGCCAGCACCTCGACAGGGGGGGAGACCCAGTACTTC. It translates to CASTSTGGETQYF.

CDR3 sequence: CASSLSGSINEQYF. In nucleotides, the CDR3 is TGCGCCAGCAGCTTAAGCGGGAGTATCAACGAGCAGTACTTC. V and J are TRBV5-1 and TRBJ2-7, with 8 bases aligning to TRBD2. This CDR3 has 14 amino acids. Trimming cost V 2 bases and J 5 bases; bases outside gene matches: 6. CDR1 and CDR2 (germline): SGHRS, YFSETQ. Combining the CDR3 with reference TRBV5-1 and TRBJ2-7 gives the whole variable domain KAGVTQTPRYLIKTRGQQVTLSCSPISGHRSVSWYQQTPGQGLQFLFEYFSETQRNKGNFPGRFSGRQFSNSRSEMNVSTLELGDSALYLCASSLSGSINEQYFGPGTRLTVT.

This clone occurred once. The chain couples TRBV6-5 to TRBJ1-2; the D gene is possibly TRBD1 (6 bases). The germline V gene has CDR1 MNHEY and CDR2 SVGAGI. This CDR3 contains 13 residues. The V end was cut by 6 bases, the J end by 3 bases, with 11 bases between. CDR3 amino acids: CASSLQGHYGYTF. CDR3 sequence (DNA): TGTGCCAGCAGCCTACAGGGACACTATGGCTACACCTTC.

This clone was seen only once. V usage is TRBV27 and J usage is TRBJ2-5; the D gene is possibly TRBD1 (5 bases). Germline V gene lookup returns CDR1 MNHEY and CDR2 SMNVEV (reference sequence). Trimming took off 2 bases at V and 5 bases at J, with 12 bases between the two ends. This CDR3 region has 14 residues. CDR3 nucleotides: TGTGCCAGCAGTTTAGTAGGGGTGGGGGAGACCCAGTACTTC. Amino acids: CASSLVGVGETQYF.

This clone was seen once. V is TRBV27 and J is TRBJ1-1; no clear D. The CDR3 is made up of 12 amino acids. The V gene's germline CDR1 is MNHEY and CDR2 SMNVEV (reference sequence). V gave up 5 bases and J gave up 4 bases, with 8 bases separating them. CDR3 DNA: TGTGCCAGCAGTGGAGGGTTCACTGAAGCTTTCTTT. It encodes CASSGGFTEAFF.